The clone carrying this T cell receptor (beta chain) was detected ten times or more. Antigen: not known. The time point here: patch test 2, 6 weeks after DPC sensitization. Treatment in this sample: therapeutic diphenylcyclopropenone sensitization with weekly scalp DPC. The donor pool consisted of alopecia patients aged 18 to 70 years, considered suitable for DPC. This specimen belongs to a study of human T cells and chemical hapten exposure. V shed 5 bases and J 3 bases; nucleotides not matched to a gene: 9. CDR3 size: 15 residues. Germline-derived CDR1 and CDR2 are DFQATT and SNEGSKA (reference sequence). TCRdb itself ran the RACE reads through MiXCR, one entry per CDR3 protein. Of 75,000 to 90,000 distinct CDR3 sequences in the sample, under 11% were seen once. Findings of the study overall: TCRs at a frequency above 1 in 1000 stayed unchanged with DPC sensitization.

The chain combines TRBV20-1 with TRBJ2-7, with 11 nucleotides matching TRBD2. This clonotype was sampled from a woman aged 45 to 65 with alopecia areata. Some clones in this sample may be carry-over from other donors' samples. This material consisted of whole blood, taken in connection with sensitization to the hapten diphenylcyclopropenone (DPC). CDR3 bases: TGCAGTGCTCCCCGGACTAGCGGGCCCAACTACGAGCAGTACTTC. It specifies CSAPRTSGPNYEQYF.